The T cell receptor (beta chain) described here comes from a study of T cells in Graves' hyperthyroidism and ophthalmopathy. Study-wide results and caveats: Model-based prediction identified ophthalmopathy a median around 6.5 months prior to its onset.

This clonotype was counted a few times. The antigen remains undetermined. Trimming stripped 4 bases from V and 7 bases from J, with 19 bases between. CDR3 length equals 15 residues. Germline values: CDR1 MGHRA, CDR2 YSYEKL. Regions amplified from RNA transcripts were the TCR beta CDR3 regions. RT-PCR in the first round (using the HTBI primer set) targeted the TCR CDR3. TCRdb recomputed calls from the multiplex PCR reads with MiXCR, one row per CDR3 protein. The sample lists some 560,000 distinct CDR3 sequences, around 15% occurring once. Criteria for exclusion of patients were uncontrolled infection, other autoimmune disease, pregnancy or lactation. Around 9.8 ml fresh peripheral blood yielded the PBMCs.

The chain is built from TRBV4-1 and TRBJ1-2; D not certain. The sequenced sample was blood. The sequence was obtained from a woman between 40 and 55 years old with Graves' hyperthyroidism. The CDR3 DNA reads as TGCGCCAGCAGCCCTCTTAGAACAGACGGTCGTGGCTACACCTTC. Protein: CASSPLRTDGRGYTF.